The present entry profiles one T cell receptor beta chain with its context. Germline V gene sequence: CDR1 SGHVS, CDR2 FQNEAQ. V lost 5 bases and J lost 6; bases outside the gene matches: 11. The CDR3 sequence is 16 residues long. These data originate in a study of blood T cell repertoires in COVID-19. Study information: Samples representing acute and convalescent COVID-19 were sourced from the United States, Italy and Spain. T cells, B-cell-depleted T cells, or PBMCs provided the cDNA or gDNA that served as material.

Methods used by the authors: Quantification of nucleated cells was approximated via reference gene primer amplification. Generated by immunoSEQ multiplex PCR, the TCRdb table keeps only in-frame clones and is missing some. V, J and clone size reflect that table, while D and trimming were determined from the DNA. The sample yields about 180,000 clones, about nine tenths seen once. The sample consisted of peripheral blood. This TCR came from a woman aged 50 to 65 with acute or convalescent COVID-19. The genes are TRBV7-8 and TRBJ1-4, with 8 nucleotides matching TRBD1. The CDR3 nucleotides read TGTGCCAGCAGCATCCTGACAGGGGCGGACTATGAAAAACTGTTTTTT. It translates to CASSILTGADYEKLFF.